A single sample gave rise to the 10 T cell receptor beta chains below, sequenced in a study of blood T cell repertoires in COVID-19. TCRdb's copy holds only in-frame clones and misses some; the assay was immunoSEQ multiplex PCR. The sample lists 410,000 or so clones; 70% to 90% were seen once. The sample comprised peripheral blood. The receptors come from a middle-aged woman with COVID-19, enrolled during active disease.

The rearrangement joins TRBV19 to TRBJ1-5; weak D call: TRBD1 (6 bases). V dropped 3 bases and J dropped 1 base, with 16 bases sitting between them. The CDR3 sequence is 17 residues long. Germline lookup yields CDR1 LNHDA and CDR2 SQIVND (reference sequence). The CDR3 sequence: CASSMGWGGASNQPQHF. For the CDR3, the DNA is TGTGCCAGTAGTATGGGTTGGGGGGGCGCGAGCAATCAGCCCCAGCATTTT.

This chain uses TRBV7-8 with TRBJ1-1, with D maybe TRBD1 (5 bases). The V gene lost 4 bases and the J gene lost 3 bases, with 18 bases spanning the gap. The CDR3 runs to 16 residues. The germline CDR1 and CDR2 sequences are SGHVS and FQNEAQ. The CDR3 here is CASSSTRDGGDTEAFF. Written as DNA, the CDR3 is TGTGCCAGCAGCTCGACCCGGGACGGAGGGGACACTGAAGCTTTCTTT.

The rearrangement uses TRBV3-1 (or the pseudogene TRBV3-2) and TRBJ1-5; a possible D gene is TRBD1 (5 bases). CDR1 and CDR2 from the germline V gene are LGHDT and YNNKEL (reference sequence). CDR3 size: 13 residues. Trimming took 4 bases from V and 3 from J, leaving 7 bases between them. The CDR3 DNA follows: TGTGCCAGCAGCCGACAGCACAATCAGCCCCAGCATTTT. This codes for CASSRQHNQPQHF.

CDR3 region: CASSFPGTSAQQETQYF. CDR3 DNA: TGTGCCAGCAGCTTTCCCGGGACTAGCGCCCAACAAGAGACCCAGTACTTC. The chain carries TRBV7-9 and TRBJ2-5; 10 bases fit TRBD2. Germline CDR1 is SEHNR and CDR2 is FQNEAQ (reference sequence). Germline trimming cut 3 bases from V and 2 bases from J; bases unmatched to any gene: 9. CDR3 length equals 17 residues.

This clone came up once. The sample has other DNA sequences that encode this CDR3 too. This rearrangement joins TRBV28 to TRBJ1-1; no reliable D call. The CDR3 sequence is 13 residues long. Trimming removed 2 bases from V and 1 base from J, with 5 bases in between. CDR1 and CDR2 (germline): MDHEN, SYDVKM. The CDR3 reads CASSLGRNTEAFF. The CDR3 DNA sequence: TGTGCCAGCAGTTTAGGCAGGAACACTGAAGCTTTCTTT.

This chain links TRBV2 with TRBJ2-1; 8 bases align to TRBD2. Trimming at V came to 7 bases and at J to 4 bases, leaving 6 bases not matched to a gene. CDR1 and CDR2 (germline): SNHLY, FYNNEI. The CDR3 has 14 residues. In nucleotides, the CDR3 is TGTGCCAGCAAAGGGGGACTAGGGTACAATGAGCAGTTCTTC. As protein: CASKGGLGYNEQFF. Based on the CDR3 plus reference TRBV2 and TRBJ2-1, the full variable domain is EPEVTQTPSHQVTQMGQEVILRCVPISNHLYFYWYRQILGQKVEFLVSFYNNEISEKSEIFDDQFSVERPDGSNFTLKIRSTKLEDSAMYFCASKGGLGYNEQFFGPGTRLTVL.

V gene TRBV2 combines with J gene TRBJ1-5; TRBD1 aligns across 8 bases. CDR3 size: 13 residues. Per the germline V gene, CDR1 is SNHLY and CDR2 is FYNNEI. The J segment lost 7 bases and the V segment lost 3 bases, leaving 2 bases of the junction unmatched. CDR3 in DNA: TGTGCCAGCAGTGAGGGGACAGGACAGCCCCAGCATTTT. This sequence encodes CASSEGTGQPQHF. Together with reference TRBV2 and TRBJ1-5, the CDR3 gives the full variable domain: EPEVTQTPSHQVTQMGQEVILRCVPISNHLYFYWYRQILGQKVEFLVSFYNNEISEKSEIFDDQFSVERPDGSNFTLKIRSTKLEDSAMYFCASSEGTGQPQHFGDGTRLSIL.

The chain carries TRBV29-1 and TRBJ2-7; 10 bases match TRBD1. The V gene's germline CDR1 is SQVTM and CDR2 ANQGSEA. V shed 6 bases and J 5 bases; nucleotides not matched to a gene: 4. This CDR3 is 12 amino acids long. The CDR3 region is CSVATGGNEQYF. The DNA of the CDR3 is TGCAGCGTCGCGACAGGGGGCAACGAGCAGTACTTC.

V is TRBV5-1 and J is TRBJ2-5, with D unresolved. The germline V gene has CDR1 SGHRS and CDR2 YFSETQ. The CDR3 is 14 residues long. V was clipped by 0 bases and J by 1 base, with 7 bases between them. The CDR3 nucleotides read TGCGCCAGCAGCTTGGGGCCAGGCCAAGAGACCCAGTACTTC. This encodes CASSLGPGQETQYF.

V and J are TRBV12-5 and TRBJ2-1, with 10 bases lining up with TRBD1. This CDR3 spans 17 amino acids. V was clipped by 2 bases and J by 6 bases; unmatched bases: 10. Per germline, CDR1 LGHNT and CDR2 FRNRAP. CDR3 loop: CASGLTTGQGTRNEQFF. The CDR3 DNA reads as TGTGCTAGTGGTTTGACTACGGGACAGGGGACTCGCAATGAGCAGTTCTTC.